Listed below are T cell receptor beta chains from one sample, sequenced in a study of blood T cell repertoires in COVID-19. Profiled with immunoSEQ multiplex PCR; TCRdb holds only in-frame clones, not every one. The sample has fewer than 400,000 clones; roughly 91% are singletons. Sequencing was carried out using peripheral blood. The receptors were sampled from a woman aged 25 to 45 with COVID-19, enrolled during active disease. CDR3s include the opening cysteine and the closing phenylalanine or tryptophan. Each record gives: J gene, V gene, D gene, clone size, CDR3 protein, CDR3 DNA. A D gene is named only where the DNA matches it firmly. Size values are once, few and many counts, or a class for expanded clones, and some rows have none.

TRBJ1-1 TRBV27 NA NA CASRSTTRDTEAFF TGTGCCAGCAGATCAACCACGCGGGACACTGAAGCTTTCTTT
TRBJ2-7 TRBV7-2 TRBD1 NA CASSRQDRGSYEQYF TGTGCCAGCAGCCGCCAGGACAGGGGGTCCTACGAGCAGTACTTC
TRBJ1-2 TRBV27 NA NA CASSLSRRVWGEGPYGYTF TGTGCCAGCAGTTTATCGAGGAGGGTTTGGGGAGAGGGTCCGTATGGCTACACCTTC
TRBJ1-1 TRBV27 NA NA CASSLYSGDEAFF TGTGCCAGCAGTTTATATTCCGGGGATGAAGCTTTCTTT
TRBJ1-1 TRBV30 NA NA CAWSARGGTEAFF TGTGCCTGGAGTGCAAGAGGTGGCACTGAAGCTTTCTTT
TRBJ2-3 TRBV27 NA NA CASSLLGRLTDTQYF TGTGCCAGCAGTTTACTGGGGAGACTCACAGATACGCAGTATTTT
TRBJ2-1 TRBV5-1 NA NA CASSLARNNEQFF TGCGCCAGCAGCTTGGCCAGAAACAATGAGCAGTTCTTC
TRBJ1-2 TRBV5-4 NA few CASRTRYGYTF TGTGCCAGCAGGACTCGCTATGGCTACACCTTC
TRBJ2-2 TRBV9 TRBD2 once CASSPGTSANTGELFF TGTGCCAGCAGCCCAGGGACTAGCGCAAACACCGGGGAGCTGTTTTTT
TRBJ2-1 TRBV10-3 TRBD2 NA CAISESLAGGSYNEQFF TGTGCCATCAGTGAGTCTCTAGCGGGGGGTTCCTACAATGAGCAGTTCTTC
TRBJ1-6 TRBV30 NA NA CAWTGPGSYNSPLHF TGTGCCTGGACAGGTCCTGGATCCTATAATTCACCCCTCCACTTT
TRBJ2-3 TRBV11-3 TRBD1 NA CASSYGTAPRTQYF TGTGCCAGCAGCTATGGGACAGCACCCCGTACGCAGTATTTT
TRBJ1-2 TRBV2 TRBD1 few CASSRQGTAGYGYTF TGTGCCAGCAGCAGACAGGGGACCGCTGGGTATGGCTACACCTTC
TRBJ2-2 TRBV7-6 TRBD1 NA CASSLGRQGSAGELFF TGTGCCAGCAGCTTAGGAAGACAGGGATCGGCCGGGGAGCTGTTTTTT
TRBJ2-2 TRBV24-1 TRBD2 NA CATSDPRLAAPGELFF TGTGCCACCAGTGACCCCCGACTAGCGGCTCCCGGGGAGCTGTTTTTT
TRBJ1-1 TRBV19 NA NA CASSATGTGGTEAFF TGTGCCAGTAGTGCGACGGGTACTGGCGGCACTGAAGCTTTCTTT
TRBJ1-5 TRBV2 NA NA CASKDNRSLYRPQHF TGTGCCAGCAAGGATAACAGGTCCCTTTATCGGCCCCAGCATTTT
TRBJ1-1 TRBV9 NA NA CASSVGGGANTEAFF TGTGCCAGCAGCGTAGGTGGGGGGGCGAACACTGAAGCTTTCTTT
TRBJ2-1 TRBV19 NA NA CASSVTRAHEQFF TGTGCCAGTAGTGTGACTAGAGCCCATGAGCAGTTCTTC
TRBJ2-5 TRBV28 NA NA CASSFGGRIQETQYF TGTGCCAGCAGTTTCGGAGGCAGAATACAAGAGACCCAGTACTTC
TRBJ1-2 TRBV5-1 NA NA CASSGAGSELGYTF TGCGCCAGCAGCGGGGCCGGATCGGAGTTAGGCTACACCTTC
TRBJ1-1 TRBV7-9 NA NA CASSLTGKGTEAFF TGTGCCAGCAGCTTAACAGGGAAAGGAACTGAAGCTTTCTTT
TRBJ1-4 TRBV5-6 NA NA CASSLGGGVLSEKLFF TGTGCCAGCAGCTTAGGGGGGGGAGTCCTTAGTGAAAAACTGTTTTTT
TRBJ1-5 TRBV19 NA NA CASSIVWGSNQPQHF TGTGCCAGTAGTATAGTTTGGGGCTCCAATCAGCCCCAGCATTTT
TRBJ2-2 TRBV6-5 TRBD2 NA CASNKGGLASGELFF TGTGCCAGCAACAAAGGGGGACTAGCAAGCGGGGAGCTGTTTTTT
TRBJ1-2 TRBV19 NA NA CASTPSRGNYGYTF TGTGCCAGTACCCCATCCCGGGGGAACTATGGCTACACCTTC
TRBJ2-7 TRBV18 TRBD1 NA CASSPYEGQYEQYF TGTGCCAGCTCACCCTACGAGGGACAGTACGAGCAGTACTTC
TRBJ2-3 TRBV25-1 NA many CASRKPADTQYF TGTGCCAGCAGAAAGCCGGCAGATACGCAGTATTTT
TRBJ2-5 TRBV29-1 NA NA CSVVTFETQYF TGCAGCGTTGTTACATTCGAGACCCAGTACTTC